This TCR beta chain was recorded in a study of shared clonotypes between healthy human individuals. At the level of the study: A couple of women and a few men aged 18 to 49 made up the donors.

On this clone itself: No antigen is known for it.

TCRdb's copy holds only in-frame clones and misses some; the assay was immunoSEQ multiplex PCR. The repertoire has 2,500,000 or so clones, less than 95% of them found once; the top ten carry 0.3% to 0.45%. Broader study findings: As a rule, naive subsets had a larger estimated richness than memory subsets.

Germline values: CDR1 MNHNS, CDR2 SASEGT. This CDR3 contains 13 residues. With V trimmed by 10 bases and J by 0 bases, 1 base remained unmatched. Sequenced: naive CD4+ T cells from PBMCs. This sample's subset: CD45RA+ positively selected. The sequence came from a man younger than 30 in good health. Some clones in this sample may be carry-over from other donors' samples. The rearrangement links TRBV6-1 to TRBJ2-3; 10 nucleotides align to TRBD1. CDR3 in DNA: TGTGCCACGGGACAGGGGAGCACAGATACGCAGTATTTT. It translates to CATGQGSTDTQYF.